Sequencing of this TCR beta chain was carried out in a study of blood T cells in healthy people across ages. Study-wide findings and caveats: Diversity figures based on one million T cells were deemed too low. In older individuals, TCR beta diversity per million T cells was lower, falling roughly linearly with age.

Primers used in a second PCR of roughly 7 to 11 cycles were a sample-barcoded 5' primer and a J-beta primer mix. Tags on each cDNA molecule came from a template-switch adaptor with 12 random nucleotides. In TCRdb, the 5' RACE reads were re-called with MiXCR into one record per CDR3 protein. The data contain about 1,800,000 distinct CDR3 sequences, 28% of them singletons. This clonotype showed up just a few times. Its antigen is unknown. Deletions cut 0 bases from V and 5 bases from J, with 10 bases between. CDR1 and CDR2 from the germline V gene are MGHRA and YSYEKL. The CDR3 contains 14 residues. The receptor was derived from a woman under 40 in good health. Sequenced input: blood. V is TRBV4-1 and J is TRBJ2-5; no clear D. CDR3 residues: CASSQDTATETQYF. CDR3 DNA: TGCGCCAGCAGCCAAGATACGGCAACCGAGACCCAGTACTTC.